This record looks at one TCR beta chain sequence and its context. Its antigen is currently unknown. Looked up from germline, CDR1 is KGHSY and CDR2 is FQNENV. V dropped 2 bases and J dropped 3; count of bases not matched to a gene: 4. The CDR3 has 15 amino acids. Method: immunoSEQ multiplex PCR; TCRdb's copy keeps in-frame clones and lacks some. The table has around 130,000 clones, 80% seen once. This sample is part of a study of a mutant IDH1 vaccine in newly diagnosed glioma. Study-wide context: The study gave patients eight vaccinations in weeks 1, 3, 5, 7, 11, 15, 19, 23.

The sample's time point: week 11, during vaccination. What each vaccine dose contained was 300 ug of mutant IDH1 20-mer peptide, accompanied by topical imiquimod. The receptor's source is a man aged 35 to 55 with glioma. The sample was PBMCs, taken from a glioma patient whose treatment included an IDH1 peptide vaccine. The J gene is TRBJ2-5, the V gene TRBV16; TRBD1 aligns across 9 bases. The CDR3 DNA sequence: TGTGCCAGCAGCCAAAGACAGGGGGTGAAAGAGACCCAGTACTTC. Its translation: CASSQRQGVKETQYF.